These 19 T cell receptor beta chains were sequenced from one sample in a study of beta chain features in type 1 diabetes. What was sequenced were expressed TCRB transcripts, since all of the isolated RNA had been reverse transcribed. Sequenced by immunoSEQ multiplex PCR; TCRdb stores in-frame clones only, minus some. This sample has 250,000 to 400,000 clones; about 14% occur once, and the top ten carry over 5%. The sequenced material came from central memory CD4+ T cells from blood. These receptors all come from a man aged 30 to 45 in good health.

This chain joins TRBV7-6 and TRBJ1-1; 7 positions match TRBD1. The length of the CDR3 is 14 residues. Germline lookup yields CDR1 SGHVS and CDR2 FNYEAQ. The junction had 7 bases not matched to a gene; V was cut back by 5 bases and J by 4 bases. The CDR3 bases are TGTGCCAGCAGCCCTATTGACAGGGCCACTGAAGCTTTCTTT. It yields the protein CASSPIDRATEAFF.

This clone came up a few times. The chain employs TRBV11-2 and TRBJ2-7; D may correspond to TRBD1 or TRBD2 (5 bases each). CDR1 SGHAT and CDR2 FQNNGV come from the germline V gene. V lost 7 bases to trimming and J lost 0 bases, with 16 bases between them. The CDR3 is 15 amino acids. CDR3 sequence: CASNLGAAYSYEQYF. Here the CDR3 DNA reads TGTGCCAGCAACCTCGGGGCCGCATACTCCTACGAGCAGTACTTC.

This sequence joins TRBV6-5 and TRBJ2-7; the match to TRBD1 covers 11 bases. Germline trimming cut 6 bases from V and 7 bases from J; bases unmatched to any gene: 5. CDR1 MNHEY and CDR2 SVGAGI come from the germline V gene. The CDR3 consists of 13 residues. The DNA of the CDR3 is TGTGCCAGCAGGCGGACAGGGGGCCGAGAGCAGTACTTC. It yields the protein CASRRTGGREQYF.

CDR3 protein: CASSRQGSAFF. The CDR3 coding sequence is TGTGCCAGCAGCCGACAGGGGTCGGCTTTCTTT. The chain carries TRBV11-3 and TRBJ1-1, with 8 nucleotides matching TRBD1. The CDR3 length is 11 residues. Germline lookup yields CDR1 SGHNT and CDR2 YENEEA. With V trimmed by 5 bases and J by 11 bases, 4 bases remained unmatched. The entire variable domain, with the rest obtained from reference TRBV11-3 and TRBJ1-1, is as follows: EAGVVQSPRYKIIEKKQPVAFWCNPISGHNTLYWYLQNLGQGPELLIRYENEEAVDDSQLPKDRFSAERLKGVDSTLKIQPAELGDSAVYLCASSRQGSAFFGQGTRLTVV.

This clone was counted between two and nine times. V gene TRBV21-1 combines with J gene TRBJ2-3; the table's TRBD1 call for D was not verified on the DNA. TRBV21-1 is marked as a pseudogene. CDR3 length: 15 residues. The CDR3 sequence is CASSPAGGRQDTQYF. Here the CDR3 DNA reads TGTGCCAGCAGCCCTGCAGGGGGGCGTCAAGATACGCAGTATTTT.

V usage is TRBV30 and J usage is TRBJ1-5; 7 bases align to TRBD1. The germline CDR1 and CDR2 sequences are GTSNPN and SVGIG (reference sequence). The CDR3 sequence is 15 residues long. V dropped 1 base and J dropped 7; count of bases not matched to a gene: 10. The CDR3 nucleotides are TGTGCCTGGAGTGCCCCGGACAGGCGAGACCAGCCCCAGCATTTT. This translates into CAWSAPDRRDQPQHF.

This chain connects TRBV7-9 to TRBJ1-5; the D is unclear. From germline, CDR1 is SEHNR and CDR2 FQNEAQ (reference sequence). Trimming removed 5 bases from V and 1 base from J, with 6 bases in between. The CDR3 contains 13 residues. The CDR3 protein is CASSMDSNQPQHF. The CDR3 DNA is TGTGCCAGCAGCATGGACAGCAATCAGCCCCAGCATTTT.

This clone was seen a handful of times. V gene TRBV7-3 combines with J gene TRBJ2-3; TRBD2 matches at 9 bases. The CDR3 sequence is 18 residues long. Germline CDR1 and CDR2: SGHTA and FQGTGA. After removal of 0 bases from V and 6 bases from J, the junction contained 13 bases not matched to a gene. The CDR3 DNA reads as TGTGCCAGCAGCTTAACGGCCCCTAGCGGGGTTCATGTGGATACGCAGTATTTT. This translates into CASSLTAPSGVHVDTQYF.

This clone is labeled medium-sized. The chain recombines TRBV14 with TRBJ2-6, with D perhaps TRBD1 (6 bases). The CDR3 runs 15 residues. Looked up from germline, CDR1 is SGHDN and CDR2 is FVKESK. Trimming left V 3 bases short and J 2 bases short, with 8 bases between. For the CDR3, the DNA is TGTGCCAGCAGCCAGACAGGTACTGGGGCCAACGTCCTGACTTTC. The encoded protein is CASSQTGTGANVLTF.

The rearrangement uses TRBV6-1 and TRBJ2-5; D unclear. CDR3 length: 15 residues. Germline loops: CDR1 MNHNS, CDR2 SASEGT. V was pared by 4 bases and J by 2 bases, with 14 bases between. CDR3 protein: CASSVQRAPQETQYF. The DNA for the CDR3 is TGTGCCAGCAGTGTTCAACGGGCCCCACAAGAGACCCAGTACTTC.

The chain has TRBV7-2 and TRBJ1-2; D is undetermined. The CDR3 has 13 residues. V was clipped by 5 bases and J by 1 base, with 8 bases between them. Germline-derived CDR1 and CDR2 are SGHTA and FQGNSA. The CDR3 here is CASSESGNYGYTF. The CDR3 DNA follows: TGTGCCAGCAGCGAAAGCGGTAACTATGGCTACACCTTC.

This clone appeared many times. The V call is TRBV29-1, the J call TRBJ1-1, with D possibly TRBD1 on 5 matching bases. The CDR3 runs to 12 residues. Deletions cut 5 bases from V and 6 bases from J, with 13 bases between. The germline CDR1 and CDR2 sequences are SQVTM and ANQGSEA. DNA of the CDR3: TGCAGCGTTCGGGACGGCTACTCTGAAGCTTTCTTT. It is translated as CSVRDGYSEAFF.

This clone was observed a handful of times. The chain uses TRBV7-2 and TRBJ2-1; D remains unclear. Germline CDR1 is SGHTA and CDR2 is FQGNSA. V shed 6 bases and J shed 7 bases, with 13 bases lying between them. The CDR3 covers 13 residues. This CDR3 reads CASSYWAENEQFF. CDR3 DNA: TGTGCCAGCAGTTACTGGGCAGAAAATGAGCAGTTCTTC.

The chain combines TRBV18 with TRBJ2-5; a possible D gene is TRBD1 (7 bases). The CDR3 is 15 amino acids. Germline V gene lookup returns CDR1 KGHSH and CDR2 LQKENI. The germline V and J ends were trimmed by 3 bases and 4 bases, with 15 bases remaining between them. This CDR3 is CASSPAQGGRETQYF. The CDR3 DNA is TGTGCCAGCTCACCGGCCCAGGGGGGCCGAGAGACCCAGTACTTC.

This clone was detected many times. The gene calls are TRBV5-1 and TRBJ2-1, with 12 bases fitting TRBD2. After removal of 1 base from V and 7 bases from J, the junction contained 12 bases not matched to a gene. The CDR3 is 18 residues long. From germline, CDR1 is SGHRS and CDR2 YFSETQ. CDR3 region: CASSLSRPSGRARNEQFF. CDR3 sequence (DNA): TGCGCCAGCAGCTTGAGTCGGCCTAGCGGGAGGGCCAGGAATGAGCAGTTCTTC. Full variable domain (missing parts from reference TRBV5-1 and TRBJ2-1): KAGVTQTPRYLIKTRGQQVTLSCSPISGHRSVSWYQQTPGQGLQFLFEYFSETQRNKGNFPGRFSGRQFSNSRSEMNVSTLELGDSALYLCASSLSRPSGRARNEQFFGPGTRLTVL.

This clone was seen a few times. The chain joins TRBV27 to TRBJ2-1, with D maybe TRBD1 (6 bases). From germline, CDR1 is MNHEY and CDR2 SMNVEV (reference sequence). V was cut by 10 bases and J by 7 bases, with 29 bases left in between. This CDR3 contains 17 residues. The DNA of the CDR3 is TGTGCCACCGCCCTCGATCCCACAGGGAACGTGGGGAATGAGCAGTTCTTC. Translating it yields CATALDPTGNVGNEQFF.

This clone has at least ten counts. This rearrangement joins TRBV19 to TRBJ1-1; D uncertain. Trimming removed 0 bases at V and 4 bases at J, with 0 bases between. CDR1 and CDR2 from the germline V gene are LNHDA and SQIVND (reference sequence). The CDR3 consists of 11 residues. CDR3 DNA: TGTGCCAGTAGTATAGACACTGAAGCTTTCTTT. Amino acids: CASSIDTEAFF.

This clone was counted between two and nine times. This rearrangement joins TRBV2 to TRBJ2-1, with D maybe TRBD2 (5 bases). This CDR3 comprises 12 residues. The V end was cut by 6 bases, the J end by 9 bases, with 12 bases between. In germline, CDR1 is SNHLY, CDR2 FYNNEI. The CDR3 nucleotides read TGTGCCAGCAGCAGAACTAGGACTGAGCAGTTCTTC. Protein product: CASSRTRTEQFF.

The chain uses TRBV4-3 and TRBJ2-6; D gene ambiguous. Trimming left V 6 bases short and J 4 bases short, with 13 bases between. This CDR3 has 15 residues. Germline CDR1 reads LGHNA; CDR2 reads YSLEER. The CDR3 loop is CASRQTATGANVLTF. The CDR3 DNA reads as TGCGCCAGCAGACAGACGGCCACCGGGGCCAACGTCCTGACTTTC.